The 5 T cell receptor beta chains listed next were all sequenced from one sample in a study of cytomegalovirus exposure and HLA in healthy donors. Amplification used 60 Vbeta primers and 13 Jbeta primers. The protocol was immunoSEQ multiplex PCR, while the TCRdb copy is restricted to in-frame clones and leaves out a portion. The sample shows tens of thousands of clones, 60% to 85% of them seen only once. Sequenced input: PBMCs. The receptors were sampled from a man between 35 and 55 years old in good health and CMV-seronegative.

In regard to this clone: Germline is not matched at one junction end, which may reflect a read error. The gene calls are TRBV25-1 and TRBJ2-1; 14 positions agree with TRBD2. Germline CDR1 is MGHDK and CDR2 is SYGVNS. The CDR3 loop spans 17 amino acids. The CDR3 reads CASSANRLAGGGNGQFF. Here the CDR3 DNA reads TGTGCCAGCAGTGCTAACCGACTAGCGGGAGGGGGGAATGGGCAGTTCTTC.

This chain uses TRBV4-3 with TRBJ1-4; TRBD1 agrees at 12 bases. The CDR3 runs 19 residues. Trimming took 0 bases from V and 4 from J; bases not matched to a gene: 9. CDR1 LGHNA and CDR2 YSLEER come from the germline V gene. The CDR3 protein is CASSQDMGQGASVNEKLFF. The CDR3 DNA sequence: TGCGCCAGCAGCCAAGATATGGGACAGGGGGCTAGTGTTAATGAAAAACTGTTTTTT.

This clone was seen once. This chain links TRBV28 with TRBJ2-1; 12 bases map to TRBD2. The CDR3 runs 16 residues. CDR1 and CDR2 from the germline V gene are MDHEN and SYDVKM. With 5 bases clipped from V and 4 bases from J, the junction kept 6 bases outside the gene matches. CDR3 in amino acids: CASSPHLAGGYNEQFF. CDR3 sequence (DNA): TGTGCCAGCAGTCCCCATCTAGCGGGAGGGTACAATGAGCAGTTCTTC.

CDR3 in DNA: TGTGCCTGGGAACAGGGGCGATCCTACAATGAGCAGTTCTTC. It is translated as CAWEQGRSYNEQFF. The chain carries TRBV30 and TRBJ2-1; 7 bases align to TRBD1. V dropped 5 bases and J dropped 1; count of bases not matched to a gene: 5. Germline loops: CDR1 GTSNPN, CDR2 SVGIG (reference sequence). This CDR3 comprises 14 residues.

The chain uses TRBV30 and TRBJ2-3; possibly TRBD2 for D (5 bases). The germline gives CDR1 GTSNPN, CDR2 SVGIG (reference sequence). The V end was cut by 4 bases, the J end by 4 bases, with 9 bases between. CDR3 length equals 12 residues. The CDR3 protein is CAWTPGADTQYF. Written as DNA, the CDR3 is TGTGCCTGGACCCCCGGGGCAGATACGCAGTATTTT. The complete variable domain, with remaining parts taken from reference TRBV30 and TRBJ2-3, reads SQTIHQWPATLVQPVGSPLSLECTVEGTSNPNLYWYRQAAGRGLQLLFYSVGIGQISSEVPQNLSASRPQDRQFILSSKKLLLSDSGFYLCAWTPGADTQYFGPGTRLTVL.